These 24 T cell receptor beta chains originate from one sample sequenced in a study of tumor and adjacent non-tumor tissue in lung cancer. This sample's RNA came from whole unsorted tissue. TCRbeta libraries were built with three rounds of nested PCR, modified from ARM-PCR. In TCRdb, the multiplex PCR reads were re-called with MiXCR into one record per CDR3 protein. The table lists roughly 150,000 distinct CDR3 sequences, 60% to 70% of them singletons. The sample consisted of lung tumor tissue. The receptors originated from a man between 60 and 75 years old with small cell lung cancer.

As to this clonotype: The junction departs from the called germline gene at one end, perhaps through a read error. V and J are TRBV28 and TRBJ2-6, with D perhaps TRBD1 (5 bases). Germline CDR1 is MDHEN and CDR2 is SYDVKM. This CDR3 has 18 residues. The CDR3 here is CVSSFRTVRGSGANILTF. The CDR3 DNA follows: TGTGTCAGCAGTTTTAGGACGGTTAGGGGCTCTGGGGCCAACATCCTGACTTTC.

This clonotype came up a few times. V usage is TRBV5-1 and J usage is TRBJ1-1; possible D gene TRBD1, 5 bases. Trimming shortened V by 4 bases and J by 5 bases, and 12 bases separated the two germline ends. The CDR3 spans 13 residues. Germline V CDR1 and CDR2: SGHRS, YFSETQ. The CDR3 DNA reads as TGCGCCAGCAGCGACCAGGGAGGGACTGAAGCTTTCTTT. This encodes CASSDQGGTEAFF.

This clonotype was counted ten times or more. The chain joins TRBV29-1 to TRBJ1-2; D uncertain. CDR3 length: 13 residues. V lost 0 bases to trimming and J lost 13 bases, with 18 bases between them. From germline, CDR1 is SQVTM and CDR2 ANQGSEA. CDR3 in DNA: TGCAGCGTTGAAGATCACGGCCGAATATCTACCACCTTC. Translated: CSVEDHGRISTTF.

This clonotype has just a few counts. The V call is TRBV6-1, the J call TRBJ1-5; possible D gene TRBD1, 5 bases. Germline assignment: CDR1 MNHNS and CDR2 SASEGT. V was clipped by 1 base and J by 10 bases, with 11 bases between them. This CDR3 has 13 residues. The CDR3 DNA reads as TGTGCCAGCAGTGAAGGAGACAGCGTACCCCAGCATTTT. This sequence encodes CASSEGDSVPQHF.

This clonotype is judged medium-sized. The chain couples TRBV20-1 to TRBJ1-4; D unclear. V lost 4 bases and J lost 5, with 11 bases in between. CDR3 size: 13 residues. Germline CDR1 reads DFQATT; CDR2 reads SNEGSKA (reference sequence). CDR3 DNA sequence: TGCAGTGCTAAAGAGGGAGGGAATGAAAAACTGTTTTTT. It translates to CSAKEGGNEKLFF.

About this clonotype itself: A read error may be the cause here, since a much bigger clone is one base away. Because the CDR3 is missing its conserved closing phenylalanine or tryptophan, this is likely a read error. V usage is TRBV12-3 or TRBV12-4 and J usage is TRBJ2-2, with D possibly matching TRBD2 (6 bases). Trimming removed 6 bases from V and 2 bases from J, with 10 bases in between. This CDR3 is 14 amino acids long. CDR3 DNA: TGTGCCAGCAGGAAACTAGCCAACACCGGGGAGCTGTTTCTT. Protein sequence: CASRKLANTGELFL.

The V call is TRBV10-3, the J call TRBJ1-2; D uncertain. The V gene's germline CDR1 is ENHRY and CDR2 SYGVKD. CDR3 length equals 12 residues. V dropped 3 bases and J dropped 10 bases, with 12 bases sitting between them. The CDR3 region is CAISENGHDYTF. CDR3 in DNA: TGTGCCATCAGTGAAAATGGCCATGACTACACCTTC.

Remarks on this clonotype: A much more abundant neighbour one base away suggests this may be a read error. V usage is TRBV29-1 and J usage is TRBJ2-1, with 9 bases matching TRBD2. Unmatched junction bases numbered 11, after V lost 5 bases and J lost 3 bases. Germline assignment: CDR1 SQVTM and CDR2 ANQGSEA. There are 16 residues in the CDR3. The chain's CDR3 is CSVIGSAGGFYNEQFF. CDR3 nucleotide sequence: TGCAGCGTTATAGGGTCTGCGGGAGGGTTCTACAATGAGCAGTTCTTC.

This chain uses TRBV5-1 with TRBJ2-7; no reliable D call. The ends were cut back, 3 bases at V and 0 bases at J, with 22 bases in the middle. The CDR3 covers 18 residues. Per the germline V gene, CDR1 is SGHRS and CDR2 is YFSETQ. The CDR3 protein is CASSCPGREVLSSYEQYV. The CDR3 DNA sequence: TGCGCCAGCAGCTGCCCGGGCCGAGAGGTCCTGAGCTCCTACGAGCAGTACGTC.

Concerning this clonotype itself: This could be a read error, since a much larger clone is one nucleotide away. Likely a read error: the CDR3 ends without its conserved phenylalanine or tryptophan. The chain carries TRBV28 and TRBJ2-7, with D possibly TRBD1 on 6 matching bases. The germline V gene encodes CDR1 MDHEN and CDR2 SYDVKM. There are 12 residues in the CDR3. Trimming cost V 6 bases and J 4 bases, with 10 bases left between them. The CDR3 here is CASREQGYEQYL. The CDR3 DNA reads as TGTGCCAGCAGAGAACAGGGTTACGAGCAGTACCTC.

Comment on this clonotype: Mismatch with germline at one junction end may stem from a read error. The chain employs TRBV6-5 and TRBJ2-3; maybe TRBD2 (6 bases). The CDR3 sequence is 12 residues long. Germline-derived CDR1 and CDR2 are MNHEY and SVGAGI. CDR3 loop: CVSSTSETSPYF. The DNA for the CDR3 is TGTGTCAGCTCCACCTCCGAGACTAGTCCTTATTTT.

A single count supports this clonotype. The V gene is TRBV6-1, the J gene TRBJ1-3; D is undetermined. V dropped 10 bases and J dropped 5 bases, with 18 bases sitting between them. CDR1 is MNHNS, CDR2 SASEGT, per germline. This CDR3 has 14 residues. CDR3 sequence: CANSAEGGRNTIYF. The CDR3 nucleotides are TGTGCCAACAGCGCCGAGGGAGGAAGAAACACCATATATTTT.

The chain couples TRBV5-6 to TRBJ2-7; 9 nucleotides align to TRBD1. V lost 4 bases and J lost 9; bases outside the gene matches: 14. Per germline, CDR1 SGHDT and CDR2 YYEEEE. The CDR3 is 15 residues long. CDR3: CASSADGQGFHAQYF. The CDR3 DNA reads TGTGCCAGCAGCGCTGACGGACAGGGGTTTCACGCGCAGTACTTC.

This clonotype was recorded once. Mismatch with germline at one junction end may stem from a read error. The chain recombines TRBV11-2 with TRBJ1-1; D remains unclear. Germline V CDR1 and CDR2: SGHAT, FQNNGV. The CDR3 is made up of 15 amino acids. The CDR3 loop is CVSSLGMGGITEAFF. In DNA form, the CDR3 reads TGTGTCAGCAGCTTAGGAATGGGAGGGATCACTGAAGCTTTCTTT.

The gene calls are TRBV6-1 and TRBJ2-4; unclear D gene. Trimming pared 7 bases from V and 0 bases from J, leaving 13 bases between. The CDR3 loop spans 15 amino acids. In germline, CDR1 is MNHNS, CDR2 SASEGT. This CDR3 reads CASIQGTLAKNIQYF. The CDR3 DNA reads TGTGCCAGCATCCAAGGCACCTTAGCCAAAAACATTCAGTACTTC.

J is TRBJ1-4 and V is TRBV12-3 or TRBV12-4, with no clear D. Trimming removed 6 bases from V and 5 bases from J, with 13 bases in between. This CDR3 contains 14 residues. The CDR3 protein is CASSPTWRNEKLFF. CDR3 sequence (DNA): TGTGCCAGCAGCCCAACATGGCGGAATGAAAAACTGTTTTTT.

A remark on this clonotype: As the CDR3 is not closed by the conserved phenylalanine or tryptophan, this likely results from a read error. It is unclear where the CDR3 begins or ends on the DNA, so no DNA is shown, and the CDR3 is as TCRdb lists it. V gene TRBV13 combines with J gene TRBJ1-2. The germline V gene encodes CDR1 PRHDT and CDR2 FYEKMQ (reference sequence). The CDR3 length equals 12 residues, ends included. The CDR3 spells CAGSLGYYGYSL.

The V and J genes are TRBV6-4 and TRBJ2-1; 8 positions match TRBD1. The germline gives CDR1 MRHNA, CDR2 SNTAGT. The CDR3 sequence is 14 residues long. The junction had 9 bases not matched to a gene; V was cut back by 6 bases and J by 8 bases. CDR3 sequence reads: CASRKDREFDEQFF. DNA of the CDR3: TGTGCCAGCAGAAAGGACAGGGAGTTCGATGAGCAGTTCTTC.

On this clonotype: The junction and the germline gene differ at one end; a read error may be behind it. This chain connects TRBV20-1 to TRBJ2-1, with 10 positions matching TRBD2. In germline, CDR1 is DFQATT, CDR2 SNEGSKA (reference sequence). The CDR3 loop spans 15 amino acids. In nucleotides, the CDR3 is TGCAGTGATAGAGTACTAGCGGGACCGGGCAATGAGCAGCTCTTC. Encoded protein: CSDRVLAGPGNEQLF.

Concerning this clonotype itself: One end of the junction is discordant with germline, which a read error may explain. The gene calls are TRBV7-8 and TRBJ2-3; D is possibly TRBD1 (6 bases). The CDR3 covers 16 residues. CDR1 and CDR2 (germline): SGHVS, FQNEAQ. CDR3 nucleotide sequence: TGTGCCAGCAGCTTATCCCTTAGGGGGTACACAGATACGCACTATTTT. Its translation: CASSLSLRGYTDTHYF.

In this sample, this clonotype turned up once. Because it lacks the conserved phenylalanine or tryptophan at the end, this CDR3 is likely a read error. V and J are TRBV7-9 and TRBJ2-1; D is ambiguous. Between the trimmed V and J ends, which lost 4 bases and 4 bases, there was a span of 11 bases. Looked up from germline, CDR1 is SEHNR and CDR2 is FQNEAQ (reference sequence). The CDR3 totals 14 residues. The CDR3, as DNA: TGTGCCAGCAGCTCGGTGATTAAGTACAATGAGCAGTTCCTC. Protein sequence: CASSSVIKYNEQFL.

Comment on this clonotype: This CDR3 fails to terminate in the conserved phenylalanine or tryptophan, so it likely reflects a read error. This rearrangement joins TRBV11-3 to TRBJ2-1; D unresolved. Germline V gives CDR1 SGHNT, CDR2 YENEEA. V lost 6 bases and J 6 bases, leaving 15 bases between the germline ends. This CDR3 has 14 residues. For the CDR3, the DNA is TGTGCCAGCAGTTTATCTCGAGAGAGCAATGAGCAGTTCCTC. Translating it yields CASSLSRESNEQFL.

Ten or more counts support this clonotype. V gene TRBV28 combines with J gene TRBJ1-2, with D unclear. Germline V gene lookup returns CDR1 MDHEN and CDR2 SYDVKM. This CDR3 contains 13 residues. Trimming stripped 3 bases from V and 4 bases from J, with 9 bases between. Here the CDR3 reads CASSLGTIYGYTF. DNA of the CDR3: TGTGCCAGCAGTTTGGGCACAATCTATGGCTACACCTTC.

The sample holds many counts of this clonotype. Since no conserved phenylalanine or tryptophan closes the CDR3, a read error is the likely cause. The limits of the CDR3 on the DNA are not certain, so only TCRdb's listed CDR3 is given. The rearrangement links TRBV6-1 to TRBJ2-7; TRBD1, as called in the table, went unchecked against the DNA. The CDR3 length is 12 residues, termini included. The germline gives CDR1 MNHNS, CDR2 SASEGT. CDR3: CASSPLQGPLVP.